This T cell receptor beta chain came from a study of cytomegalovirus exposure and HLA in healthy donors. Primers: 60 Vbeta forward and 13 Jbeta reverse. The table came from immunoSEQ multiplex PCR; TCRdb's copy has only in-frame clones and leaves some out. This table holds more than 130,000 clones, 70% to 80% found once. Germline V gives CDR1 SGHDT, CDR2 YYEEEE. The CDR3 length is 14 residues. Trimming stripped 2 bases from V and 5 bases from J, with 13 bases between. A few counts support this clone. Sequencing used PBMCs. This chain joins TRBV5-6 and TRBJ2-5; perhaps TRBD1 as D (5 bases). The sequence was collected from a man aged 18 to 30 in good health and CMV-seronegative. For the CDR3, the DNA is TGTGCCAGCAGCTTCCAAGGGGTAGGCGAGACCCAGTACTTC. It codes for CASSFQGVGETQYF.